One sample yielded the 4 T cell receptor beta chains listed below, sequenced in a study of T cell changes during pregnancy in multiple sclerosis. TCRdb's table, derived via immunoSEQ multiplex PCR, lists solely in-frame clones and lacks some. The table includes roughly 88,000 clones, more than 85% detected once. This specimen was peripheral blood, taken in the first trimester of pregnancy. All receptors derive from a female donor with multiple sclerosis, enrolled in a pregnancy study.

CDR3 sequence (DNA): TGCAGCGTTGTTGGGACAAGAGGCTACGAGCAGTACTTC. It yields the protein CSVVGTRGYEQYF. This rearrangement joins TRBV29-1 to TRBJ2-7, with D tentatively TRBD1 (6 bases). The V gene's germline CDR1 is SQVTM and CDR2 ANQGSEA. Trimming took 4 bases from V and 3 from J, leaving 13 bases between them. The length of the CDR3 is 13 residues.

This chain joins TRBV30 and TRBJ2-2, with 7 bases lining up with TRBD1. Trimming cost V 4 bases and J 6 bases; bases outside gene matches: 11. Germline V gives CDR1 GTSNPN, CDR2 SVGIG (reference sequence). The CDR3 sequence is 15 residues long. The CDR3 nucleotides read TGTGCCTGGACAAGCGGACAGGACGGCGCCGGGGAGCTGTTTTTT. Its translation is CAWTSGQDGAGELFF.

The V call is TRBV6-1, the J call TRBJ1-1; unclear D gene. This CDR3 is built from 13 residues. Germline V gene sequence: CDR1 MNHNS, CDR2 SASEGT. The DNA for the CDR3 is TGTGCGGCCAGCAATGGGAGGAACACTGAAGCTTTCTTT. It translates to CAASNGRNTEAFF.

V gene TRBV27 combines with J gene TRBJ2-1; TRBD2 matches at 8 bases. J was trimmed by 4 bases and V by 2 bases; bases with no gene match: 7. CDR1 is MNHEY, CDR2 SMNVEV, per germline (reference sequence). The CDR3 is 16 amino acids. The CDR3 region is CASSLRLAGVYNEQFF. The CDR3 bases are TGTGCCAGCAGTTTACGTCTAGCGGGTGTATACAATGAGCAGTTCTTC.